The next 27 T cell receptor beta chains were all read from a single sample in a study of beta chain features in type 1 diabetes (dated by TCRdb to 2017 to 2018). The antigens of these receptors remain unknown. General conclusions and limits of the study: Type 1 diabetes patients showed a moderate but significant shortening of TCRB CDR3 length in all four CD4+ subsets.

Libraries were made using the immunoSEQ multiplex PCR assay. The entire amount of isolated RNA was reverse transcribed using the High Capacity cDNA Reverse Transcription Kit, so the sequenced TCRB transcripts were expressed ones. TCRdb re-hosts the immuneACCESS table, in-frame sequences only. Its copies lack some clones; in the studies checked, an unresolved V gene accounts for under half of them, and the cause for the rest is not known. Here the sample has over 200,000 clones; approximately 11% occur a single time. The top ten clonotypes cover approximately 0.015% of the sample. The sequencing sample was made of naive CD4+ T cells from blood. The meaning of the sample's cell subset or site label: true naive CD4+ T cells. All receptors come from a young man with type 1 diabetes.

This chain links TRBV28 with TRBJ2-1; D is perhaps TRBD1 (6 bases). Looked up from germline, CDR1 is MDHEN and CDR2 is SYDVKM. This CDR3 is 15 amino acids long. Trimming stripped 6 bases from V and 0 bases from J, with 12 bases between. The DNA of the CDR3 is TGTGCCAGCAGCCCCAGGGGTAGCTCCTACAATGAGCAGTTCTTC. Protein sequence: CASSPRGSSYNEQFF. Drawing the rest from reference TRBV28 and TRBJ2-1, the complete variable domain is DVKVTQSSRYLVKRTGEKVFLECVQDMDHENMFWYRQDPGLGLRLIYFSYDVKMKEKGDIPEGYSVSREKKERFSLILESASTNQTSMYLCASSPRGSSYNEQFFGPGTRLTVL.

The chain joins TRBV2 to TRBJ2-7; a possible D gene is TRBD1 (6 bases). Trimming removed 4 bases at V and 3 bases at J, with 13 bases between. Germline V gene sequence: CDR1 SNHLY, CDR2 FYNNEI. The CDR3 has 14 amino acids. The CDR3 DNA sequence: TGTGCCAGCAGTGCTGGACAGTTCCACTACGAGCAGTACTTC. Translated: CASSAGQFHYEQYF.

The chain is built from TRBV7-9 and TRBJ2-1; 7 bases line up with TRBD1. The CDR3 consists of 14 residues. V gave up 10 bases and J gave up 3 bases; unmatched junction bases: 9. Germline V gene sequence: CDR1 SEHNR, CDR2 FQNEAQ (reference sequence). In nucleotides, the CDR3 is TGTGCCACCCGACGGAGGACAGGCTACAATGAGCAGTTCTTC. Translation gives CATRRRTGYNEQFF.

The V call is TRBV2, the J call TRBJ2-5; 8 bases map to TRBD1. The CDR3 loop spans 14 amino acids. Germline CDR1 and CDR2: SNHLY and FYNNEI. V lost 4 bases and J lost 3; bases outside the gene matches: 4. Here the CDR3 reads CASSVGTGEETQYF. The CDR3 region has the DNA TGTGCCAGCAGTGTTGGGACAGGAGAAGAGACCCAGTACTTC.

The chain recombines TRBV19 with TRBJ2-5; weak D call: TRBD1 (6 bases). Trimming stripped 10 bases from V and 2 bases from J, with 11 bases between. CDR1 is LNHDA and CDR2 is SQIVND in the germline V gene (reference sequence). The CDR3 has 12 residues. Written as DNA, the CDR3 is TGTGCCACCCGGGACACTCAAGAGACCCAGTACTTC. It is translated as CATRDTQETQYF.

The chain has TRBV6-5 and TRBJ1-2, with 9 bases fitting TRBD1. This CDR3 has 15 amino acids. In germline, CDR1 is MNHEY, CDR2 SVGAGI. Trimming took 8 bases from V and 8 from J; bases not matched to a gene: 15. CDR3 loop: CASQTTWDRAGGYTF. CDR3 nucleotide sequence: TGTGCCAGCCAAACAACCTGGGACAGGGCGGGCGGCTACACCTTC.

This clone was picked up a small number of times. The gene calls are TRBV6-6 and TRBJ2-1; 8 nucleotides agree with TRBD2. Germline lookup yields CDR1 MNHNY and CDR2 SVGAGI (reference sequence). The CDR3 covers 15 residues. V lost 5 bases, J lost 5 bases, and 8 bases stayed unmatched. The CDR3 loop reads CASSLPLAGNNEQFF. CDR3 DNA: TGTGCCAGCAGTCTCCCTTTAGCGGGAAACAATGAGCAGTTCTTC.

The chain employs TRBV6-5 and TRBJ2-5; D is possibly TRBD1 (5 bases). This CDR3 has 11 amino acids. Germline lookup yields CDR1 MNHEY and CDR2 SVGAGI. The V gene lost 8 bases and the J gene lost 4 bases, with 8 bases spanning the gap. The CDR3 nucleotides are TGTGCCAGCGGGGCTGGAGAGACCCAGTACTTC. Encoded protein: CASGAGETQYF.

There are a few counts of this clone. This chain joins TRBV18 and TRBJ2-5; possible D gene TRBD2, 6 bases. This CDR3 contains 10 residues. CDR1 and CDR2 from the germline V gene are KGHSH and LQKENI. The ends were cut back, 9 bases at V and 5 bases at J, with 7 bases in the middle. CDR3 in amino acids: CASRGETQYF. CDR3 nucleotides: TGTGCCAGTCGGGGGGAGACCCAGTACTTC.

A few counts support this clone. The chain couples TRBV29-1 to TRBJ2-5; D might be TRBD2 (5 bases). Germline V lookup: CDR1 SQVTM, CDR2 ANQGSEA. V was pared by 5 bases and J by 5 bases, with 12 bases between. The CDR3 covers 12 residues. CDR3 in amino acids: CSVSRGSETQYF. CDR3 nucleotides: TGCAGCGTTAGCCGGGGATCGGAGACCCAGTACTTC.

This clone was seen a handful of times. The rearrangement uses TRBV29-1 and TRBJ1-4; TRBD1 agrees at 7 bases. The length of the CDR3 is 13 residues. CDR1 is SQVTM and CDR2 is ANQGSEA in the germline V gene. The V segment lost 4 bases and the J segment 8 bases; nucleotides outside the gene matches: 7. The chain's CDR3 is CSVGPGGSEKLFF. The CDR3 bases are TGCAGCGTTGGGCCAGGGGGGAGCGAAAAACTGTTTTTT.

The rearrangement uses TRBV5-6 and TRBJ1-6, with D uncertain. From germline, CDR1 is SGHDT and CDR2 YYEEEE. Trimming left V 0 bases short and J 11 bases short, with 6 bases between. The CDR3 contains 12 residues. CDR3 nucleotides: TGTGCCAGCAGCTTGGAGCGGGCACCCCTCCACTTT. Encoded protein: CASSLERAPLHF.

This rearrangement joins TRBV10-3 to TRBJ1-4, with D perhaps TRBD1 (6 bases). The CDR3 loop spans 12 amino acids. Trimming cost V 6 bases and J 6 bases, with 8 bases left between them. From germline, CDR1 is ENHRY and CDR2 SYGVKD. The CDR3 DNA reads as TGTGCCATCAGCAGACAGGATGAAAAACTGTTTTTT. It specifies CAISRQDEKLFF.

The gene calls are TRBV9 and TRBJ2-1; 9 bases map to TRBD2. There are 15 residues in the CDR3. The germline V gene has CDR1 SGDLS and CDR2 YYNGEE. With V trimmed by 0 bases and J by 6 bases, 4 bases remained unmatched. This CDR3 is CASSVEGTSINEQFF. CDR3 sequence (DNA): TGTGCCAGCAGCGTAGAAGGGACTAGCATCAATGAGCAGTTCTTC.

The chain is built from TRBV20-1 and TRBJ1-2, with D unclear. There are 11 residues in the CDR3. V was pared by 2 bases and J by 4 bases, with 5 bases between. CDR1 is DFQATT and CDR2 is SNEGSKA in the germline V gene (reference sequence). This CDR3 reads CSARSLYGYTF. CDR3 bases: TGCAGTGCTAGAAGCCTCTATGGCTACACCTTC.

The DNA of the CDR3 is TGCGCCAGCAGCGGTACAGGGATGATCTCCTACGAGCAGTACTTC. Translation gives CASSGTGMISYEQYF. The chain has TRBV5-1 and TRBJ2-7; TRBD1 might be the D (6 bases). Between the trimmed V and J ends, which lost 4 bases and 0 bases, there was a span of 14 bases. Looked up from germline, CDR1 is SGHRS and CDR2 is YFSETQ. This CDR3 contains 15 residues. Supplemented by reference TRBV5-1 and TRBJ2-7, the full variable domain reads KAGVTQTPRYLIKTRGQQVTLSCSPISGHRSVSWYQQTPGQGLQFLFEYFSETQRNKGNFPGRFSGRQFSNSRSEMNVSTLELGDSALYLCASSGTGMISYEQYFGPGTRLTVT.

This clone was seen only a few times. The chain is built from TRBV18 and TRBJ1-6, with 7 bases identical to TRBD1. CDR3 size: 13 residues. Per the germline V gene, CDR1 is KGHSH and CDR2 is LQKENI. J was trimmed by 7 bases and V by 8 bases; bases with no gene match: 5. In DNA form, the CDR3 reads TGTGCCAGCCGACAGGGTGCGAATTCACCCCTCCACTTT. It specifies CASRQGANSPLHF.

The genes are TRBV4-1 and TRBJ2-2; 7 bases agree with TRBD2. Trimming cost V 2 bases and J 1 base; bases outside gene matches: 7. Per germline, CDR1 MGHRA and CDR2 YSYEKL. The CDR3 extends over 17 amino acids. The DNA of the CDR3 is TGCGCCAGCAGCCAACCACTGGGGGGGAGGAACACCGGGGAGCTGTTTTTT. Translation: CASSQPLGGRNTGELFF.

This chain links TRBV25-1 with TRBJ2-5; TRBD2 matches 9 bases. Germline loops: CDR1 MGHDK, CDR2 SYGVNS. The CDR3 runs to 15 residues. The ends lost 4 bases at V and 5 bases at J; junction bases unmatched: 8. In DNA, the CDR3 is TGTGCCAGCAGTGGGCCAGCGGGGGGTGGTGAGACCCAGTACTTC. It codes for CASSGPAGGGETQYF.

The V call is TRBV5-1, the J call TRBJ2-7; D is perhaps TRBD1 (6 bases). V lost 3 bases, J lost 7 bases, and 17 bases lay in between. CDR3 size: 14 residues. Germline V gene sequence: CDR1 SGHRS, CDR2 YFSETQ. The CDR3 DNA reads TGCGCCAGCAGCTCCGGGACAAGGAGTCGAGAGCAGTACTTC. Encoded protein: CASSSGTRSREQYF.

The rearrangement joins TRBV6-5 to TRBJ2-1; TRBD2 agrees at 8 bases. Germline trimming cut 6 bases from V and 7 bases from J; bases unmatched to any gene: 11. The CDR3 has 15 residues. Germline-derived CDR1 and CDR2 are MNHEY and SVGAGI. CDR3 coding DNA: TGTGCCAGCAGCCGTCCGGGACTAGAAAGGAATGAGCAGTTCTTC. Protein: CASSRPGLERNEQFF.

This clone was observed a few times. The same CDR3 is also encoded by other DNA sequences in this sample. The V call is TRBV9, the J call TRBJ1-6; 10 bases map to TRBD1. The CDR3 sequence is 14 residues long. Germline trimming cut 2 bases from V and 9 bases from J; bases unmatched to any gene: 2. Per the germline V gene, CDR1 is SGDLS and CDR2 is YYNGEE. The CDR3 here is CASSVGQGSSPLHF. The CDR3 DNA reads TGTGCCAGCAGCGTGGGACAGGGGAGTTCACCCCTCCACTTT.

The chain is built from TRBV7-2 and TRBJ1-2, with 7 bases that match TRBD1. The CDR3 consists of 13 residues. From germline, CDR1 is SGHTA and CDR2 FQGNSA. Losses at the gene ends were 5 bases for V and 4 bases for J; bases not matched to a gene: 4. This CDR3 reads CASSRDSIYGYTF. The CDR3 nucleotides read TGTGCCAGCAGCCGGGACAGCATCTATGGCTACACCTTC.

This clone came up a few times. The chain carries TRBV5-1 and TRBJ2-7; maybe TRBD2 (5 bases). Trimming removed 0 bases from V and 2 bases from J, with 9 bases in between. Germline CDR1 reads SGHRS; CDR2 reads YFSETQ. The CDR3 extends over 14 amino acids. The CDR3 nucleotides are TGCGCCAGCAGCTTGGCCCTAGCAACCTACGAGCAGTACTTC. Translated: CASSLALATYEQYF.

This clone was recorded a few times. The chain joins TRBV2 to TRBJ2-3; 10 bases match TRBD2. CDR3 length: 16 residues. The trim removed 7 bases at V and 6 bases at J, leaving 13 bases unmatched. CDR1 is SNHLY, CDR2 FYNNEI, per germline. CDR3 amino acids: CASILDGAGGRDTQYF. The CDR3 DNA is TGTGCCAGCATCCTCGACGGAGCGGGGGGGCGTGATACGCAGTATTTT.

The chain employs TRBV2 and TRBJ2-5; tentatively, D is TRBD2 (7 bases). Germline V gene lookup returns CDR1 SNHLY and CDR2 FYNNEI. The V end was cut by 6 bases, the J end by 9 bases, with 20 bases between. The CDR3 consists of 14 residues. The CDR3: CASSDGGLGLSQYF. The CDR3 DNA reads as TGTGCCAGCAGCGACGGGGGGCTGGGGTTATCCCAGTACTTC.

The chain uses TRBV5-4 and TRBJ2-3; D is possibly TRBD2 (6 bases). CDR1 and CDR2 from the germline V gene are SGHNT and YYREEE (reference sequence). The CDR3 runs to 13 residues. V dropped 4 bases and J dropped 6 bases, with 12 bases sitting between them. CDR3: CASSLTLADTQYF. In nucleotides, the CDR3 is TGTGCCAGCAGCCTCACACTAGCCGATACGCAGTATTTT.